This TCR beta chain was found in a study of blood T cells in healthy people across ages. Looked up from germline, CDR1 is SEHNR and CDR2 is FQNEAQ (reference sequence). V shed 1 base and J shed 3 bases, with 13 bases lying between them. This CDR3 has 16 amino acids. This clonotype was seen a few times. Per-sample yields of isolated PBMCs were at least 6 million. Next came a second PCR, run for 7 to 11 cycles, which used a sample-barcoded 5' primer along with a J-beta primer mix. MiXCR, applied by TCRdb to the 5' RACE reads, yields one record per CDR3 protein. The table includes roughly 790,000 distinct CDR3 sequences, roughly 47% detected once.

The TCR was taken from an older woman in good health. The sample consisted of blood. This chain joins TRBV7-9 and TRBJ1-5; D is ambiguous. CDR3: CASSLGDLGYNQPQHF. The CDR3 DNA reads as TGTGCCAGCAGCTTAGGTGACTTGGGGTACAATCAGCCCCAGCATTTT.